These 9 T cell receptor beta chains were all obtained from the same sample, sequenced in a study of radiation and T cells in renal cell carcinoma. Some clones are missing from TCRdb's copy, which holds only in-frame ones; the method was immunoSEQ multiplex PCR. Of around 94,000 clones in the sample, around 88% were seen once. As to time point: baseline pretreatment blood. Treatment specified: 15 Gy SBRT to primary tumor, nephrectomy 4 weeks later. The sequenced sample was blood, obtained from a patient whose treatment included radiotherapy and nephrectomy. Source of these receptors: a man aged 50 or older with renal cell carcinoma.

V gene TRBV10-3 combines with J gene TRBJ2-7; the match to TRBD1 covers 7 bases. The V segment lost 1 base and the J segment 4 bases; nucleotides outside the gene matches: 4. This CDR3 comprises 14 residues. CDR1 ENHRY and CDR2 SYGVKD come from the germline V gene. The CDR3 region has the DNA TGTGCCATCAGTGAGTACAGGGGCGATTACGAGCAGTACTTC. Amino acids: CAISEYRGDYEQYF.

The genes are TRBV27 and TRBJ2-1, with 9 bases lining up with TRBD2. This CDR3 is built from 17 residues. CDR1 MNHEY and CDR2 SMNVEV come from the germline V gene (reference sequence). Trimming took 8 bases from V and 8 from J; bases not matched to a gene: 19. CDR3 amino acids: CASANILGASGTYEQFF. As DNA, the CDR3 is TGTGCCAGCGCCAATATCTTAGGGGCTAGCGGGACGTATGAGCAGTTCTTC.

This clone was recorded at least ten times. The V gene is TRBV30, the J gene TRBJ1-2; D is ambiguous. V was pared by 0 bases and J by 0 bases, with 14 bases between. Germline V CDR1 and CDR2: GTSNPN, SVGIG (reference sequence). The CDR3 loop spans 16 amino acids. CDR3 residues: CAWSVRLGRPNYGYTF. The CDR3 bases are TGTGCCTGGAGTGTACGGTTGGGCCGCCCTAACTATGGCTACACCTTC.

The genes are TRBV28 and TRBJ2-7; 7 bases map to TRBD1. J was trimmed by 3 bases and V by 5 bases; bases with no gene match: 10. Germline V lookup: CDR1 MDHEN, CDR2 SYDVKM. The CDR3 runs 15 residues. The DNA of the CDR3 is TGTGCCAGCAGTCCCGGACAGGTTGGGGGCTACGAGCAGTACTTC. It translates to CASSPGQVGGYEQYF.

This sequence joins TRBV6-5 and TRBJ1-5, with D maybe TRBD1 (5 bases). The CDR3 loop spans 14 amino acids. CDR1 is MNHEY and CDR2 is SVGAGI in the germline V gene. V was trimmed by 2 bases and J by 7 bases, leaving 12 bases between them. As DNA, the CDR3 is TGTGCCAGCAGTTACACCCGGGGGGAGCAGCCCCAGCATTTT. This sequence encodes CASSYTRGEQPQHF.

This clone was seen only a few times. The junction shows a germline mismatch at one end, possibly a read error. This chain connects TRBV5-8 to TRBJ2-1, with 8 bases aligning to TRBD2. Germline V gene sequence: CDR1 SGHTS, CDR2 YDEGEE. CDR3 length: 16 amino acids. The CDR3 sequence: CVSSLRVAREGGEQFF. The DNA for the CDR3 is TGTGTCAGCAGCTTGCGAGTAGCCCGGGAGGGCGGTGAGCAGTTCTTC.

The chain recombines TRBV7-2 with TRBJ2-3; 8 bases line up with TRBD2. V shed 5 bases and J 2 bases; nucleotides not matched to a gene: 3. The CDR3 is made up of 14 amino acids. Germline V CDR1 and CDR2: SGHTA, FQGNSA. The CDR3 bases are TGTGCCAGCAGCGTCGGACTAGCCACAGATACGCAGTATTTT. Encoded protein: CASSVGLATDTQYF.

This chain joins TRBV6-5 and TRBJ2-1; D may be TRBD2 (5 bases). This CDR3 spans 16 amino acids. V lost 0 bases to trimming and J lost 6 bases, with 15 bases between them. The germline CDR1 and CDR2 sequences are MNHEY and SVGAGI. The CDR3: CASSYSSAPLANEQFF. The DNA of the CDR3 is TGTGCCAGCAGTTACTCGTCTGCGCCGCTAGCCAATGAGCAGTTCTTC.

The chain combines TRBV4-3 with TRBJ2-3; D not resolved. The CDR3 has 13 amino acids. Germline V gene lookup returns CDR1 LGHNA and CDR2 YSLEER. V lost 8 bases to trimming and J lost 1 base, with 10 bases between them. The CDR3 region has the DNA TGCGCCAGCGGAACACTGGGCACAGATACGCAGTATTTT. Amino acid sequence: CASGTLGTDTQYF.